A selection of T cell receptor beta chains follows, all from one sample in a study of regulatory T cells in long-lasting Graves disease. TCRdb processed the multiplex PCR reads anew with MiXCR; each CDR3 protein has one entry. The sample has around 450,000 distinct CDR3 sequences, 20% to 25% seen once. Here the sequenced sample was peripheral blood mononuclear cells (PBMCs), taken when the disease was refractory, from a patient treated with antithyroid drugs. Source of these receptors: a female donor with Graves disease. Both conserved end residues are trimmed from each CDR3. Not every row has a clone size; where given, it reads once, few, many or a size class.

j_call v_call clone_size cdr3_aa
TRBJ1-1 TRBV6-2/TRBV6-3 NA ASSYLRDQEAF
TRBJ1-3 TRBV27 NA ASSLRQGVNTIY
TRBJ1-1 TRBV25-1 few ASRAGFTEAF
TRBJ1-4 TRBV5-5 many ASSLFRGEEEKLF
TRBJ2-7 TRBV7-9 NA ASSFSISYEQY
TRBJ2-5 TRBV7-8 NA ASSHGGYATQY
TRBJ2-1 TRBV2 NA ASSEDRGAYNEQF
TRBJ1-5 TRBV6-1 few ASSSDRAGPNQPQH
TRBJ2-2 TRBV6-1 few ASSQLSGSSPGELF
TRBJ1-1 TRBV6-1 many ASSSPGTGGLGTEAF